A single sample gave rise to the 30 T cell receptor beta chains below, sequenced in a study of beta chain features in type 1 diabetes. Reverse transcribing all isolated RNA meant expressed TCRB transcripts were sequenced. The method was immunoSEQ multiplex PCR; TCRdb's version includes in-frame clones alone and lacks a portion of them. The sample lists about 180,000 clones; over 6% were seen once. These receptors' antigens are unknown. Study-wide results and caveats: All four CD4+ subsets of Type 1 diabetes patients contained TCRB CDR3s that were moderately but significantly shorter.

Material: central memory CD4+ T cells from blood. The receptors come from a young man with type 1 diabetes.

V gene TRBV5-1 combines with J gene TRBJ2-1; D may be TRBD1 (6 bases). Germline V gene lookup returns CDR1 SGHRS and CDR2 YFSETQ. This CDR3 spans 15 amino acids. The germline V and J ends were trimmed by 4 bases and 2 bases, with 13 bases remaining between them. This CDR3 is CASSTGTNTYNEQFF. The CDR3 region has the DNA TGCGCCAGCAGCACCGGGACAAACACCTACAATGAGCAGTTCTTC.

In this sample, this clone turned up a few times. CDR3 residues: CASSPLTGGANYGYTF. For the CDR3, the DNA is TGTGCCAGCTCACCACTGACAGGGGGAGCTAACTATGGCTACACCTTC. The gene calls are TRBV18 and TRBJ1-2; TRBD1 matches at 9 bases. The V gene end was trimmed by 1 base and the J gene end by 0 bases; junction bases not matched to a gene: 3. The germline CDR1 and CDR2 sequences are KGHSH and LQKENI. The CDR3 has 16 amino acids.

This chain uses TRBV28 with TRBJ2-1, with D possibly being TRBD1 (6 bases). Trimming removed 8 bases from V and 0 bases from J, with 14 bases in between. Germline V gene sequence: CDR1 MDHEN, CDR2 SYDVKM. The CDR3 covers 15 residues. CDR3 DNA sequence: TGTGCCAGCCGGCAGGGGCTCTTCTCCTACAATGAGCAGTTCTTC. It translates to CASRQGLFSYNEQFF.

This clone was counted only a few times. J is TRBJ2-1 and V is TRBV4-3; 8 positions match TRBD1. V lost 2 bases, J lost 7 bases, and 7 bases stayed unmatched. Germline V lookup: CDR1 LGHNA, CDR2 YSLEER. This CDR3 region has 15 residues. The CDR3 DNA reads as TGCGCCAGCAGCCAATTTCAGGACAGGGTGAATGAGCAGTTCTTC. Its translation is CASSQFQDRVNEQFF.

V gene TRBV7-6 combines with J gene TRBJ2-7; 9 nucleotides agree with TRBD1. Germline CDR1 SGHVS, CDR2 FNYEAQ. The junction had 8 bases not matched to a gene; V was cut back by 5 bases and J by 6 bases. The CDR3 covers 14 residues. CDR3 bases: TGTGCCAGCAGCCCAACACAGGGGGCGCGCGAGCAGTACTTC. This encodes CASSPTQGAREQYF.

The V call is TRBV30, the J call TRBJ2-1; 13 bases match TRBD2. V lost 0 bases to trimming and J lost 4 bases; unmatched junction nucleotides: 3. Germline-derived CDR1 and CDR2 are GTSNPN and SVGIG (reference sequence). This CDR3 spans 16 amino acids. The CDR3 here is CAWSVGLAGVYNEQFF. The CDR3 DNA reads as TGTGCCTGGAGTGTAGGACTAGCGGGGGTATACAATGAGCAGTTCTTC.

This clone has more than one count but fewer than ten. V and J are TRBV2 and TRBJ1-5; 7 bases line up with TRBD1. The CDR3 contains 14 residues. Per the germline V gene, CDR1 is SNHLY and CDR2 is FYNNEI. With 1 base clipped from V and 5 bases from J, the junction kept 2 bases outside the gene matches. The CDR3 bases are TGTGCCAGCAGTGAAGTCAGGGGGTATCAGCCCCAGCATTTT. Encoded protein: CASSEVRGYQPQHF.

This clone showed up just a few times. J is TRBJ2-5 and V is TRBV6-5; D may be TRBD2 (7 bases). CDR1 MNHEY and CDR2 SVGAGI come from the germline V gene. V was cut by 6 bases and J by 6 bases, with 14 bases left in between. This CDR3 region has 13 residues. The CDR3: CASSLRGAKTQYF. CDR3 nucleotide sequence: TGTGCCAGCAGCTTACGGGGGGCAAAGACCCAGTACTTC.

The rearrangement links TRBV5-1 to TRBJ2-3; D might be TRBD2 (5 bases). CDR3 length: 16 residues. The V and J ends lost 8 bases and 2 bases respectively, with 21 bases between them. CDR1 is SGHRS and CDR2 is YFSETQ in the germline V gene. The CDR3, as DNA: TGCGCCAGTCAGACCTCCGCAAGGGAGCCCACAGATACGCAGTATTTT. Translating gives CASQTSAREPTDTQYF. Together with reference TRBV5-1 and TRBJ2-3, the CDR3 gives the full variable domain: KAGVTQTPRYLIKTRGQQVTLSCSPISGHRSVSWYQQTPGQGLQFLFEYFSETQRNKGNFPGRFSGRQFSNSRSEMNVSTLELGDSALYLCASQTSAREPTDTQYFGPGTRLTVL.

This clone was seen only a few times. This chain connects TRBV7-2 to TRBJ2-7, with TRBD1 as a possible D gene (6 bases). With 6 bases removed from V and 3 bases from J, the gap between germline ends came to 15 bases. Germline V gene sequence: CDR1 SGHTA, CDR2 FQGNSA. The CDR3 runs to 14 residues. CDR3 sequence: CASRAPGTNYEQYF. In nucleotides, the CDR3 is TGTGCCAGCAGAGCACCTGGGACAAACTACGAGCAGTACTTC.

This chain joins TRBV28 and TRBJ1-6, with 9 bases that match TRBD1. Germline loops: CDR1 MDHEN, CDR2 SYDVKM. This CDR3 is built from 14 residues. V lost 6 bases to trimming and J lost 8 bases; unmatched junction nucleotides: 5. Written as DNA, the CDR3 is TGTGCCAGCAGGGGACAGGGTCTGCATTCACCCCTCCACTTT. Its translation: CASRGQGLHSPLHF.

This clone has just a few counts. The rearrangement joins TRBV28 to TRBJ1-3; D is unresolved. The CDR3 is 15 amino acids. Germline V gene data show CDR1 as MDHEN and CDR2 as SYDVKM. Between the trimmed V and J ends, which lost 6 bases and 4 bases, there was a span of 16 bases. The CDR3 here is CASSPIRGRGNTIYF. As DNA, the CDR3 is TGTGCCAGCAGCCCTATTCGGGGTCGGGGAAACACCATATATTTT.

Comment on this clone: This sample also contains other DNA sequences that code for the same CDR3. The chain has TRBV7-9 and TRBJ2-5, with TRBD1 matching 7 bases. V was pared by 3 bases and J by 4 bases, with 2 bases of the junction left unmatched. This CDR3 is 13 amino acids long. CDR1 SEHNR and CDR2 FQNEAQ come from the germline V gene (reference sequence). The CDR3, as DNA: TGTGCCAGCAGCTTGGCAGGGGGAGAGACCCAGTACTTC. Amino acids: CASSLAGGETQYF.

The V and J genes are TRBV28 and TRBJ1-2; no definite D call. With 3 bases removed from V and 3 bases from J, the gap between germline ends came to 8 bases. The CDR3 runs to 13 residues. The germline V gene encodes CDR1 MDHEN and CDR2 SYDVKM. The CDR3 DNA sequence: TGTGCCAGCAGTTTCGGAGCGTACTATGGCTACACCTTC. Residues: CASSFGAYYGYTF.

V is TRBV2 and J is TRBJ2-2, with 9 bases identical to TRBD1. Germline V gene sequence: CDR1 SNHLY, CDR2 FYNNEI. The CDR3 runs 16 residues. J gave up 2 bases and V 6 bases, and 7 bases lay outside the gene matches. The CDR3 spells CASSRQGGTNTGELFF. CDR3 in DNA: TGTGCCAGCAGCCGACAGGGGGGAACAAACACCGGGGAGCTGTTTTTT.

This clone was seen a few times. The chain recombines TRBV6-5 with TRBJ2-7; 8 bases match TRBD1. The V gene's germline CDR1 is MNHEY and CDR2 SVGAGI. The ends lost 1 base at V and 6 bases at J; junction bases unmatched: 2. The CDR3 consists of 13 residues. CDR3 DNA sequence: TGTGCCAGCAGTTACTTAGACAGGGGCGAGCAGTACTTC. It specifies CASSYLDRGEQYF.

The V gene is TRBV7-2, the J gene TRBJ2-7; a weak D match, TRBD1 (6 bases). The V end was cut by 2 bases, the J end by 5 bases, with 13 bases between. This CDR3 has 14 residues. CDR1 and CDR2 (germline): SGHTA, FQGNSA. The CDR3: CASSLHQGSNEQYF. The DNA of the CDR3 is TGTGCCAGCAGCTTACACCAGGGGTCCAACGAGCAGTACTTC.

The chain is built from TRBV9 and TRBJ1-2, with D possibly TRBD1 on 6 matching bases. CDR3 size: 14 residues. Germline V gene sequence: CDR1 SGDLS, CDR2 YYNGEE. Between the trimmed V and J ends, which lost 4 bases and 4 bases, there was a span of 14 bases. The CDR3 reads CASSTPTGGYGYTF. CDR3 bases: TGTGCCAGCAGCACCCCGACAGGCGGCTATGGCTACACCTTC.

This clone appeared a few times. The chain recombines TRBV7-6 with TRBJ1-1; D is unclear. The ends were cut back, 2 bases at V and 1 base at J, with 5 bases in the middle. Germline V gene lookup returns CDR1 SGHVS and CDR2 FNYEAQ. CDR3 length: 13 residues. The CDR3 is CASSLQQNTEAFF. The CDR3 DNA follows: TGTGCCAGCAGCTTACAACAGAACACTGAAGCTTTCTTT.

This chain links TRBV7-9 with TRBJ1-2; D remains ambiguous. Germline CDR1 is SEHNR and CDR2 is FQNEAQ (reference sequence). The CDR3 covers 18 residues. Trimming stripped 1 base from V and 0 bases from J, with 18 bases between. This chain's CDR3 is CASSLGPVGGNSNYGYTF. Written as DNA, the CDR3 is TGTGCCAGCAGCTTAGGCCCCGTGGGAGGGAATTCTAACTATGGCTACACCTTC.

This clone was recorded a few times. The sample holds other DNA sequences that translate to the same CDR3. The rearrangement joins TRBV18 to TRBJ2-5; D is uncertain. CDR3 length: 13 residues. Germline loops: CDR1 KGHSH, CDR2 LQKENI. The V and J ends lost 4 bases and 2 bases respectively, with 8 bases between them. The CDR3 nucleotides are TGTGCCAGCTCACTGGAGAGGCAAGAGACCCAGTACTTC. Translation gives CASSLERQETQYF.

CDR3 bases: TGTGCCAGTAGTATAGCCCCTCCCTACGAGCAGTACTTC. Translation: CASSIAPPYEQYF. The chain uses TRBV19 and TRBJ2-7; D remains ambiguous. The CDR3 sequence is 13 residues long. CDR1 LNHDA and CDR2 SQIVND come from the germline V gene (reference sequence). Trimming stripped 1 base from V and 2 bases from J, with 6 bases between. Full variable domain (outside the CDR3, taken from reference TRBV19 and TRBJ2-7): DGGITQSPKYLFRKEGQNVTLSCEQNLNHDAMYWYRQDPGQGLRLIYYSQIVNDFQKGDIAEGYSVSREKKESFPLTVTSAQKNPTAFYLCASSIAPPYEQYFGPGTRLTVT.

This clone appeared a few times. The V gene is TRBV5-1, the J gene TRBJ1-1, with D maybe TRBD1 (5 bases). The ends were cut back, 3 bases at V and 5 bases at J, with 11 bases in the middle. The CDR3 is made up of 13 amino acids. Germline CDR1 and CDR2: SGHRS and YFSETQ. CDR3 sequence: CASSSQGKTEAFF. In DNA, the CDR3 is TGCGCCAGCAGCTCGCAGGGAAAAACTGAAGCTTTCTTT.

This clone was seen a few times. The J gene is TRBJ2-7, the V gene TRBV27; D perhaps matches TRBD2 (6 bases). V shed 6 bases and J shed 0 bases, with 15 bases lying between them. Germline V CDR1 and CDR2: MNHEY, SMNVEV (reference sequence). The CDR3 extends over 15 amino acids. The CDR3 reads CASRDPSVSSYEQYF. The CDR3 DNA reads TGTGCCAGCAGGGACCCTAGCGTAAGCTCCTACGAGCAGTACTTC.

This clone has a handful of counts. This chain links TRBV19 with TRBJ2-1; 9 nucleotides agree with TRBD1. Germline CDR1 is LNHDA and CDR2 is SQIVND (reference sequence). This CDR3 region has 15 residues. V was pared by 4 bases and J by 1 base, with 2 bases of the junction left unmatched. CDR3 nucleotide sequence: TGTGCCAGTAGTAGACAGGGGGTATCCTACAATGAGCAGTTCTTC. Residues: CASSRQGVSYNEQFF.

This clone was detected a few times. The rearrangement links TRBV28 to TRBJ2-2; TRBD2 matches 8 bases. The length of the CDR3 is 15 residues. Germline V gene data show CDR1 as MDHEN and CDR2 as SYDVKM. V shed 2 bases and J 5 bases; nucleotides not matched to a gene: 4. CDR3 protein: CASSLSGSRTGELFF. CDR3 DNA: TGTGCCAGCAGTTTAAGCGGGAGTCGAACCGGGGAGCTGTTTTTT.

This clone was counted only a few times. The chain has TRBV5-4 and TRBJ1-2, with a tentative D call TRBD1 (6 bases). The V gene's germline CDR1 is SGHNT and CDR2 YYREEE (reference sequence). The CDR3 sequence is 14 residues long. Trimming stripped 2 bases from V and 2 bases from J, with 10 bases between. CDR3 protein: CASSFFGQNYGYTF. Here the CDR3 DNA reads TGTGCCAGCAGCTTCTTTGGACAGAACTATGGCTACACCTTC.

About this clone itself: Distinct nucleotide sequences in the sample also encode this CDR3. The rearrangement joins TRBV28 to TRBJ2-7; 8 bases align to TRBD1. The V segment lost 6 bases and the J segment 2 bases; nucleotides outside the gene matches: 12. Germline CDR1 reads MDHEN; CDR2 reads SYDVKM. The CDR3 runs to 16 residues. Written as DNA, the CDR3 is TGTGCCAGCAGCTTTTCCTTGGGACAGGCCACCTACGAGCAGTACTTC. Residues: CASSFSLGQATYEQYF.

This chain connects TRBV9 to TRBJ1-4; no clear D gene. There are 15 residues in the CDR3. The germline V gene has CDR1 SGDLS and CDR2 YYNGEE. V gave up 0 bases and J gave up 4 bases, with 10 bases separating them. In DNA form, the CDR3 reads TGTGCCAGCAGCGTAGTCGGGTCTAATAATGAAAAACTGTTTTTT. It encodes CASSVVGSNNEKLFF.

In its sample, this clone was seen a few times. This rearrangement joins TRBV5-4 to TRBJ2-3, with D perhaps matching TRBD2 (5 bases). This CDR3 spans 13 amino acids. Germline V gives CDR1 SGHNT, CDR2 YYREEE (reference sequence). V was clipped by 4 bases and J by 1 base, with 7 bases between them. This chain's CDR3 is CASSNGGTDTQYF. The CDR3 bases are TGTGCCAGCAGCAACGGGGGCACAGATACGCAGTATTTT.